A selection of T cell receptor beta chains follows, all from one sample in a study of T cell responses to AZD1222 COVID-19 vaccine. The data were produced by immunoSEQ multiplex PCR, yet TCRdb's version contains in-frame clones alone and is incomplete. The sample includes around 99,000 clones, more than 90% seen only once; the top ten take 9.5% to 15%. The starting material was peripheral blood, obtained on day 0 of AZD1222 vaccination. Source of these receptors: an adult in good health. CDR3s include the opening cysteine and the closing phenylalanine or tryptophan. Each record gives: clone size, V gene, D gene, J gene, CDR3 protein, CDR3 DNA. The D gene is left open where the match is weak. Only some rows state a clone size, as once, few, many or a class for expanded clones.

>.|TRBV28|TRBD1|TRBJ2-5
CASSLRQGQQTQYF
TGTGCCAGCAGTCTCAGACAGGGCCAACAGACCCAGTACTTC
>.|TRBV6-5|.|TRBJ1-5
CASSLTTGSNQPQHF
TGTGCCAGCAGTCTTACGACAGGTAGCAATCAGCCCCAGCATTTT
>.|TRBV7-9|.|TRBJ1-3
CASRETGSGNTIYF
TGTGCCAGCAGAGAAACCGGGTCTGGAAACACCATATATTTT
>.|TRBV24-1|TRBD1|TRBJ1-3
CAPGGSGTGGAGSGNTIYF
TGTGCCCCCGGAGGGTCGGGGACAGGGGGCGCGGGCTCTGGAAACACCATATATTTT
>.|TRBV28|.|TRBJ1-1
CASRNTETSQAFF
TGTGCCAGCAGAAACACAGAGACCTCTCAAGCTTTCTTT
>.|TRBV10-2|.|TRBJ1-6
CASSEDRTNSPLHF
TGCGCCAGCAGTGAGGACAGGACGAATTCACCCCTCCACTTT
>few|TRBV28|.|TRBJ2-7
CASSSHRRASSYEQYF
TGTGCCAGCAGTTCCCACAGGCGGGCGAGCTCCTACGAGCAGTACTTC
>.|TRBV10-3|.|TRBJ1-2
CAISESSWGFGGYTF
TGTGCCATCAGTGAGTCCTCGTGGGGGTTCGGTGGCTACACCTTC
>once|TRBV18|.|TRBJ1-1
CASSPELMNTEAFF
TGTGCCAGCTCACCAGAACTGATGAACACTGAAGCTTTCTTT
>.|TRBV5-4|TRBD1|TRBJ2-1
CASSLIGGGVRNEQFF
TGTGCCAGCAGCTTGATAGGGGGCGGAGTGAGGAATGAGCAGTTCTTC
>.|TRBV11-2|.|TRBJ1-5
CASSPGSNQPQHF
TGTGCCAGCAGCCCGGGCAGCAATCAGCCCCAGCATTTT
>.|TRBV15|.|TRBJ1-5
CATSSSLGIYLNQPQHF
TGTGCCACCAGCAGTTCCTTAGGGATCTACCTCAATCAGCCCCAGCATTTT
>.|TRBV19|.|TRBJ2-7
CASSPGLRNSYEQYF
TGTGCCAGTAGTCCGGGACTTCGGAACTCCTACGAGCAGTACTTC
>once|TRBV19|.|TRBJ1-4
CASRLIGESANEKLFF
TGTGCCAGTAGGCTGATTGGGGAGTCGGCTAATGAAAAACTGTTTTTT
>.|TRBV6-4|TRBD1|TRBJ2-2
CASSRQGTGELFF
TGTGCCAGCAGTAGACAGGGAACCGGGGAGCTGTTTTTT
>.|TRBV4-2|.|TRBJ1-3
CASSQDVTRLGNTIYF
TGTGCCAGCAGCCAAGATGTGACAAGACTAGGAAACACCATATATTTT
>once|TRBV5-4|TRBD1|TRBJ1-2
CASSPGTGVFVYTF
TGTGCCAGCAGCCCCGGGACAGGGGTGTTCGTCTACACCTTC
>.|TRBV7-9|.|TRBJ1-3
CASSLPRVGVGNTIYF
TGTGCCAGCAGCTTGCCACGGGTGGGGGTCGGAAACACCATATATTTT
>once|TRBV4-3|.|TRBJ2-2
CASSRDSGTGELFF
TGCGCCAGCAGCCGAGATTCGGGCACCGGGGAGCTGTTTTTT
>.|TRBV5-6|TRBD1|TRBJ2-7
CASSTGTGESYEQYF
TGTGCCAGCAGTACCGGGACAGGGGAATCCTACGAGCAGTACTTC
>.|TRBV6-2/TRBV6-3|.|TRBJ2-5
CASSSHSKETQYF
TGTGCCAGCAGTTCCCACAGCAAAGAGACCCAGTACTTC
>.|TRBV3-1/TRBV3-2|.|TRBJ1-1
CASSQMSNTEAFF
TGTGCCAGCAGCCAGATGTCTAACACTGAAGCTTTCTTT
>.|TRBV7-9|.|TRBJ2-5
CASSLGGQETQYF
TGTGCCAGCAGCTTAGGAGGTCAAGAGACCCAGTACTTC